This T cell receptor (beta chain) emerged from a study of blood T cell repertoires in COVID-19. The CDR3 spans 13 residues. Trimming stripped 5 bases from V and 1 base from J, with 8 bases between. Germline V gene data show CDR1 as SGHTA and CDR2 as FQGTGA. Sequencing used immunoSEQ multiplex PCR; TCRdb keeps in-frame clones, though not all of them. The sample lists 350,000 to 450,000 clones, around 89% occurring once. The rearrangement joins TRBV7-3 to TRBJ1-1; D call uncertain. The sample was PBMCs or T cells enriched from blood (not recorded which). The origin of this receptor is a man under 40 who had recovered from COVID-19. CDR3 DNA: TGTGCCAGCAGCGTCGACTCGAACACTGAAGCTTTCTTT. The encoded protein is CASSVDSNTEAFF.